The next 20 T cell receptor beta chains were all read from a single sample in a study of blood T cell repertoires in COVID-19. Only in-frame clones appear in the TCRdb table, and some are missing; sequencing was by immunoSEQ multiplex PCR. The profile covers about 480,000 clones, with roughly 90% appearing a single time and 1.5% to 2% taken by the ten largest. Sequencing was done on a sample of PBMCs or T cells enriched from blood (not recorded which). These receptors came from a woman between 40 and 50 years old who had recovered from COVID-19.

The V and J genes are TRBV12-3 or TRBV12-4 and TRBJ1-2, with a tentative D call TRBD1 (6 bases). Trimming cost V 7 bases and J 6 bases, with 15 bases left between them. This CDR3 comprises 13 residues. The DNA for the CDR3 is TGTGCCAGCACCTACGGACAGCATCATGGCTACACCTTC. Its protein is CASTYGQHHGYTF.

V is TRBV4-3 and J is TRBJ2-7; tentative D call: TRBD2 (8 bases). There are 15 residues in the CDR3. The germline gives CDR1 LGHNA, CDR2 YSLEER. Deletions cut 1 base from V and 3 bases from J, with 13 bases between. The CDR3 bases are TGCGCCAGCAGCCAAGCGGGGGGGACAGACTACGAGCAGTACTTC. This codes for CASSQAGGTDYEQYF.

The rearrangement uses TRBV19 and TRBJ2-1; possibly TRBD2 for D (5 bases). Germline CDR1 reads LNHDA; CDR2 reads SQIVND (reference sequence). The CDR3 has 13 residues. Trimming pared 4 bases from V and 7 bases from J, leaving 11 bases between. Here the CDR3 reads CASSTVSGNEQFF. For the CDR3, the DNA is TGTGCCAGTAGTACCGTATCGGGGAATGAGCAGTTCTTC.

For the CDR3, the DNA is TGTGCCAGCAGCTTAGCGCAGGGGGTGGGCACTGAAGCTTTCTTT. This sequence encodes CASSLAQGVGTEAFF. The chain is built from TRBV7-2 and TRBJ1-1; 7 bases map to TRBD1. The CDR3 covers 15 residues. Germline V gives CDR1 SGHTA, CDR2 FQGNSA. The V segment lost 0 bases and the J segment 4 bases; nucleotides outside the gene matches: 5.

The chain combines TRBV7-2 with TRBJ1-3, with TRBD1 identical over 7 bases. Per germline, CDR1 SGHTA and CDR2 FQGNSA. The CDR3 length is 16 residues. V lost 2 bases and J lost 0; bases outside the gene matches: 4. In DNA, the CDR3 is TGTGCCAGCAGCTTATTCGCAGGGGGCTCTGGAAACACCATATATTTT. It translates to CASSLFAGGSGNTIYF.

The chain carries TRBV5-1 and TRBJ2-4; 8 bases line up with TRBD1. Germline CDR1 reads SGHRS; CDR2 reads YFSETQ. The CDR3 consists of 17 residues. The J segment lost 4 bases and the V segment lost 1 base, leaving 10 bases of the junction unmatched. The CDR3 protein is CASSLSLAGGVKNIQYF. In DNA form, the CDR3 reads TGCGCCAGCAGCTTGAGCTTGGCAGGGGGCGTTAAAAACATTCAGTACTTC. Full variable domain (remainder filled in from reference TRBV5-1 and TRBJ2-4): KAGVTQTPRYLIKTRGQQVTLSCSPISGHRSVSWYQQTPGQGLQFLFEYFSETQRNKGNFPGRFSGRQFSNSRSEMNVSTLELGDSALYLCASSLSLAGGVKNIQYFGAGTRLSVL.

The rearrangement links TRBV5-4 to TRBJ1-1; D ambiguous. V was pared by 7 bases and J by 5 bases, with 15 bases between. CDR1 and CDR2 (germline): SGHNT, YYREEE (reference sequence). This CDR3 region has 13 residues. The CDR3 DNA reads as TGTGCCAGCGGGGAGGGATTAGGGACTGAAGCTTTCTTT. This translates into CASGEGLGTEAFF.

The sample holds a few counts of this clone. The gene calls are TRBV27 and TRBJ1-1; TRBD1 is a possible D gene (6 bases). Germline CDR1 MNHEY, CDR2 SMNVEV (reference sequence). V lost 6 bases and J 8 bases, leaving 16 bases between the germline ends. CDR3 length: 13 residues. As DNA, the CDR3 is TGTGCCAGCAGCTCACCCGGACAGAAAGAAGCTTTCTTT. Encoded protein: CASSSPGQKEAFF.

This rearrangement joins TRBV5-6 to TRBJ1-4; the D is unclear. The germline V gene has CDR1 SGHDT and CDR2 YYEEEE. CDR3 length: 12 residues. Trimming took off 0 bases at V and 14 bases at J, with 11 bases between the two ends. CDR3 sequence reads: CASSLVSSGLFF. CDR3 nucleotides: TGTGCCAGCAGCTTGGTTTCCAGTGGCCTGTTTTTT.

This clone was seen just once. V usage is TRBV6-2 or TRBV6-3 and J usage is TRBJ2-2, with D possibly matching TRBD1 (6 bases). Trimming cost V 2 bases and J 0 bases, with 10 bases left between them. In germline, CDR1 is MNHEY, CDR2 SVGEGT. The CDR3 extends over 16 amino acids. The DNA of the CDR3 is TGTGCCAGCAGTTACGCGGACAGAACGAACACCGGGGAGCTGTTTTTT. Encoded protein: CASSYADRTNTGELFF.

The chain combines TRBV7-2 with TRBJ2-2; D is unclear. With 1 base removed from V and 4 bases from J, the gap between germline ends came to 10 bases. The CDR3 extends over 15 amino acids. Germline V gene data show CDR1 as SGHTA and CDR2 as FQGNSA. The CDR3 DNA is TGTGCCAGCAGCTTAGGCAGGCACCCCACCGGGGAGCTGTTTTTT. Its protein is CASSLGRHPTGELFF.

The CDR3 sequence is CASSKEKTGRSHSPLHF. The DNA for the CDR3 is TGTGCCAGCAGCAAAGAGAAGACAGGACGAAGTCATTCACCCCTCCACTTT. This chain links TRBV21-1 with TRBJ1-6; the DNA was not compared with TRBD1, the D call given in the table. TRBV21-1 is shown as a pseudogene. The CDR3 runs to 17 residues.

This chain uses TRBV10-2 with TRBJ1-2; D not certain. Germline-derived CDR1 and CDR2 are WSHSY and SAAADI. There are 13 residues in the CDR3. V was pared by 2 bases and J by 2 bases, with 6 bases between. Here the CDR3 reads CASSETRNYGYTF. DNA for the CDR3: TGCGCCAGCAGTGAGACCAGAAACTATGGCTACACCTTC.

The chain combines TRBV12-3 or TRBV12-4 with TRBJ1-2; tentatively, D is TRBD1 (5 bases). CDR3 length equals 11 residues. Trimming took off 10 bases at V and 8 bases at J, with 14 bases between the two ends. The CDR3 spells CATSRGWGYTF. The CDR3 DNA sequence: TGTGCCACCTCAAGGGGTTGGGGCTACACCTTC.

In this sample, this clone turned up once. This sequence joins TRBV3-1 (or the pseudogene TRBV3-2) and TRBJ1-1, with 7 bases identical to TRBD1. Germline V gene lookup returns CDR1 LGHDT and CDR2 YNNKEL (reference sequence). V shed 1 base and J 4 bases; nucleotides not matched to a gene: 6. This CDR3 has 15 residues. The CDR3 sequence is CASSQVTGDGTEAFF. Written as DNA, the CDR3 is TGTGCCAGCAGCCAAGTAACAGGGGACGGCACTGAAGCTTTCTTT.

This chain uses TRBV27 with TRBJ2-3; 9 positions match TRBD1. V dropped 2 bases and J dropped 4; count of bases not matched to a gene: 7. The germline CDR1 and CDR2 sequences are MNHEY and SMNVEV (reference sequence). This CDR3 has 16 residues. In nucleotides, the CDR3 is TGTGCCAGCAGTTTAATTAAGACAGGGGGATCAGATACGCAGTATTTT. Residues: CASSLIKTGGSDTQYF.

V gene TRBV2 combines with J gene TRBJ2-7, with a weak D call TRBD2 (5 bases). The ends were cut back, 0 bases at V and 4 bases at J, with 22 bases in the middle. The CDR3 totals 18 residues. Germline V gives CDR1 SNHLY, CDR2 FYNNEI. The CDR3 loop is CASSEALGVGVVRYEQYF. For the CDR3, the DNA is TGTGCCAGCAGTGAAGCGCTTGGGGTGGGAGTGGTCAGGTACGAGCAGTACTTC.

This clone has more than one count but fewer than ten. The rearrangement uses TRBV7-9 and TRBJ1-2; maybe TRBD1 (6 bases). The V and J ends lost 5 bases and 4 bases respectively, with 11 bases between them. The germline V gene encodes CDR1 SEHNR and CDR2 FQNEAQ (reference sequence). The CDR3 runs 13 residues. CDR3 in DNA: TGTGCCAGCAGCCCAGGGGAAGGCTATGGCTACACCTTC. Its translation is CASSPGEGYGYTF.

This chain uses TRBV7-2 with TRBJ1-4; weak D call: TRBD1 (5 bases). CDR1 and CDR2 from the germline V gene are SGHTA and FQGNSA. V lost 6 bases, J lost 3 bases, and 8 bases lay in between. The CDR3 extends over 13 amino acids. In DNA form, the CDR3 reads TGTGCCAGCAGACAGGCTGCTAATGAAAAACTGTTTTTT. This gives the protein CASRQAANEKLFF.

The rearrangement uses TRBV3-1 (or the pseudogene TRBV3-2) and TRBJ1-4; D not certain. The V gene's germline CDR1 is LGHDT and CDR2 YNNKEL (reference sequence). This CDR3 is 13 amino acids long. The V and J ends lost 1 base and 8 bases respectively, with 8 bases between them. The CDR3 bases are TGTGCCAGCAGCCAAGGGGCACGGGAAAAACTGTTTTTT. As protein: CASSQGAREKLFF.